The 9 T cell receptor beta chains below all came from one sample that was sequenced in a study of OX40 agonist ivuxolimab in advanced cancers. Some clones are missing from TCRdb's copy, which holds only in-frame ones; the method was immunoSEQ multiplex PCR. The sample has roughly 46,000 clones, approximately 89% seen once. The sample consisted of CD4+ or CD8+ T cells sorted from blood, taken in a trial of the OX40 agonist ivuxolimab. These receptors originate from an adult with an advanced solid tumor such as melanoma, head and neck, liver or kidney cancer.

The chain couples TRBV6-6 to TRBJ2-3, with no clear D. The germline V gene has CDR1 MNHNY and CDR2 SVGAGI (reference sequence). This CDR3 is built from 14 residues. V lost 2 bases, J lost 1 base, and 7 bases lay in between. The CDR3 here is CASSYGAGTDTQYF. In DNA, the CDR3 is TGTGCCAGCAGTTACGGAGCTGGCACAGATACGCAGTATTTT.

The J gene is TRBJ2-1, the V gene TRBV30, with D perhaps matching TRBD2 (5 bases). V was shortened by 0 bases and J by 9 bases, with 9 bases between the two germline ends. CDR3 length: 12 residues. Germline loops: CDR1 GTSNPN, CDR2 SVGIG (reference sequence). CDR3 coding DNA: TGTGCCTGGAGTGTCCGGGATGCTGAGCAGTTCTTC. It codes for CAWSVRDAEQFF.

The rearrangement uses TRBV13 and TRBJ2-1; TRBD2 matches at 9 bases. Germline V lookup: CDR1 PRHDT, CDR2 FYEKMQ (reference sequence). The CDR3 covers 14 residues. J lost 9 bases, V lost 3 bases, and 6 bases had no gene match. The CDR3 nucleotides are TGTGCCAGCAGCTTGTATCGCGGGGGGGGTGAGCAGTTCTTC. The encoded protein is CASSLYRGGGEQFF.

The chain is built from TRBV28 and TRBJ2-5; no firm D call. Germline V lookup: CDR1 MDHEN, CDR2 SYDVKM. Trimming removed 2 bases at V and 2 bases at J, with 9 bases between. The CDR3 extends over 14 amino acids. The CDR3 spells CASSLRHPQETQYF. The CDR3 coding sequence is TGTGCCAGCAGTTTACGTCACCCTCAAGAGACCCAGTACTTC.

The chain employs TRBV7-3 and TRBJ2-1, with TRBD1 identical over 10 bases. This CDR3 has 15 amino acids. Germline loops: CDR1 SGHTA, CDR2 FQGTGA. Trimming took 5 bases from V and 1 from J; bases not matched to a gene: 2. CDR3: CASSRGQGSYNEQFF. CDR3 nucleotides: TGTGCCAGCAGCAGGGGACAGGGGTCCTACAATGAGCAGTTCTTC. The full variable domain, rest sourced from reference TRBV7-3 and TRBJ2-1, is GAGVSQTPSNKVTEKGKYVELRCDPISGHTALYWYRQSLGQGPEFLIYFQGTGAADDSGLPNDRFFAVRPEGSVSTLKIQRTERGDSAVYLCASSRGQGSYNEQFFGPGTRLTVL.

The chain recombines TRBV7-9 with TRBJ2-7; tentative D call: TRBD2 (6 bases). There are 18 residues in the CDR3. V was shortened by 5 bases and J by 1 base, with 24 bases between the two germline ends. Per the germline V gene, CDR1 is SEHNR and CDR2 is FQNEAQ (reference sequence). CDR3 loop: CASSHPVRGMSGSYEQYF. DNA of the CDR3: TGTGCCAGCAGCCATCCGGTTCGGGGGATGAGCGGGTCCTACGAGCAGTACTTC.

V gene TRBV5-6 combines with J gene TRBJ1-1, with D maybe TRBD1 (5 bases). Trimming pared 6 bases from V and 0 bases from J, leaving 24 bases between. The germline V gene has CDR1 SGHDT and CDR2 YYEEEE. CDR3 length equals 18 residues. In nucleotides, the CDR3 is TGTGCCAGCACCCCGGGGGAGGGGAGAGGGTTAATGAACACTGAAGCTTTCTTT. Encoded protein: CASTPGEGRGLMNTEAFF.

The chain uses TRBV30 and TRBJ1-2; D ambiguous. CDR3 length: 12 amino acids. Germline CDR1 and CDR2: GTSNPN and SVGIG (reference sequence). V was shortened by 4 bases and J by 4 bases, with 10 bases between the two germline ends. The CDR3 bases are TGTGCCTGGATAAAGGGCAGCTATGGCTACACCTTC. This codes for CAWIKGSYGYTF.

The CDR3 region is CASSVWTGNTDTQYF. CDR3 sequence (DNA): TGTGCCAGCAGCGTCTGGACAGGAAACACAGATACGCAGTATTTT. This chain links TRBV9 with TRBJ2-3; 7 nucleotides line up with TRBD1. Germline V CDR1 and CDR2: SGDLS, YYNGEE. V trimming: 2 bases; J trimming: 2 bases; junction bases outside the gene matches: 5. CDR3 size: 15 residues.